Listed below are T cell receptor beta chains from one sample, sequenced in a study of shared clonotypes between healthy human individuals. Clones were sequenced by immunoSEQ multiplex PCR, and TCRdb holds only the in-frame ones, with some missing. The sample holds 950,000 to 1,300,000 clones; approximately 68% are singletons and the top ten take about 1.5%. Input material: memory CD4+ T cells sorted from blood. Receptors originate from a man between 18 and 29 years old in good health. The CDR3 runs from the conserved cysteine through the conserved F or W. D genes are given only for firm matches. Rows give clone size only sometimes, using once, few, many, or a class for an expanded clone.

TGTGCCAGCAGCCAAAGGGGGAATTGGCGGACAGATACGCAGTATTTT	CASSQRGNWRTDTQYF	TRBV11-2	TRBJ2-3	-	-
TGCGCCAGCAGGCGGGACTTGCAGGAGACCCAGTACTTC	CASRRDLQETQYF	TRBV5-1	TRBJ2-5	-	-
TGCGCCAGCAGCCTCCTCAGACAGGGGGCGGGCGACACCGGGGAGCTGTTTTTT	CASSLLRQGAGDTGELFF	TRBV5-1	TRBJ2-2	-	TRBD1
TGTGCCAGCAGCCGCGCGGAGACCCAGTACTTC	CASSRAETQYF	TRBV7-9	TRBJ2-5	-	-
TGTGCCAGTAGTCAACAACCGGCCGGGCTAGCGGGAGTAGATACGCAGTATTTT	CASSQQPAGLAGVDTQYF	TRBV19	TRBJ2-3	-	TRBD2
TGTGCCAGCAGTGAAGGAGGACTAGCTCCCTACGAGCAGTACTTC	CASSEGGLAPYEQYF	TRBV6-1	TRBJ2-7	few	TRBD2
TGTGCCAGCAGCCCGGACAGGGGGCATGGCTACACCTTC	CASSPDRGHGYTF	TRBV7-9	TRBJ1-2	-	TRBD1
TGTGCCAGCTCACCTGGACAGGGGGGTAGCAATGAGCAGTTCTTC	CASSPGQGGSNEQFF	TRBV18	TRBJ2-1	-	TRBD1
TGCAGCGTCAAACGACAGGGTTTCGGAAACACCATATATTTT	CSVKRQGFGNTIYF	TRBV29-1	TRBJ1-3	-	TRBD1
TGCGCCAGCAGCCAAGATCTGAGTTGGGGGGCTTGGAATGAGCAGTTCTTC	CASSQDLSWGAWNEQFF	TRBV4-3	TRBJ2-1	-	-
TGTGCCAGCAGCCAAGATTGGACAGGGGGCATTGGGGCCAACGTCCTGACTTTC	CASSQDWTGGIGANVLTF	TRBV4-2	TRBJ2-6	few	TRBD1
TGTGCCAGCAGTGTCGGACAGGTCTTGGGTGGCTACACCTTC	CASSVGQVLGGYTF	TRBV2	TRBJ1-2	-	TRBD1
TGTGCCAGCAGTTTAGTCAGTCAAAGCTCCTACGAGCAGTACTTC	CASSLVSQSSYEQYF	TRBV27	TRBJ2-7	-	-
TGTGCCAGCAGCCCGCTAGCGGGCCTCTACAATGAGCAGTTCTTC	CASSPLAGLYNEQFF	TRBV5-4	TRBJ2-1	-	TRBD2
TGTGCCAGCAGCTTTGGACTCGGGTGGAACACTGAAGCTTTCTTT	CASSFGLGWNTEAFF	TRBV27	TRBJ1-1	-	-
TGTGCCAGCAGTGAGTTCGTGGCGACAGATACGCAGTATTTT	CASSEFVATDTQYF	TRBV2	TRBJ2-3	once	-
TGTGCCAGCAGCTTAGGCGTGGGAACAGCTAGTATGAGGAACACTGAAGCTTTCTTT	CASSLGVGTASMRNTEAFF	TRBV7-8	TRBJ1-1	-	-
TGTGCCAGCAGATACAGGGAAGAGGAAAAACTGTTTTTT	CASRYREEEKLFF	TRBV2	TRBJ1-4	many	-
TGCGCCAGCAGCTTGAATAGCGGTGGGGCAGAGACCCAGTACTTC	CASSLNSGGAETQYF	TRBV5-1	TRBJ2-5	few	-
TGTGCCACCAGCGGGGCTTCCTTTAATTCACCCCTCCACTTT	CATSGASFNSPLHF	TRBV15	TRBJ1-6	-	-
TGTGCCAGCAGACGAACAGGGGCTTCTGAAGCTTTCTTT	CASRRTGASEAFF	TRBV11-2	TRBJ1-1	few	TRBD1
TGTGCCAGCAGCCTCCGCTATGGCTACACCTTC	CASSLRYGYTF	TRBV7-9	TRBJ1-2	-	-
TGTGCCAGCAGAGCGGGGGTGAACACCGGGGAGCTGTTTTTT	CASRAGVNTGELFF	TRBV6-1	TRBJ2-2	-	TRBD2
TGCGCCAGCAGCCAAGATGCGACAGGGGGTTTCGGCAATCAGCCCCAGCATTTT	CASSQDATGGFGNQPQHF	TRBV4-3	TRBJ1-5	few	TRBD1
TGTGCCAGCTCACCACCGGGACGATCAGATACGCAGTATTTT	CASSPPGRSDTQYF	TRBV18	TRBJ2-3	-	-
TGTGCCAGCAGCGTTCGACAGGCAGGGCATTCACCCCTCCACTTT	CASSVRQAGHSPLHF	TRBV5-8	TRBJ1-6	-	-
TGTGCCAGCAGCCAAGGCGGACCGGGGAGTAATCAGCCCCAGCATTTT	CASSQGGPGSNQPQHF	TRBV14	TRBJ1-5	few	-
TGTGCCAGTAGTGTTACAGGGGGCGCCTCTGAAGCTTTCTTT	CASSVTGGASEAFF	TRBV19	TRBJ1-1	many	TRBD1
TGTGCCAGCACCAGGGACAGGGGAGAGACCCAGTACTTC	CASTRDRGETQYF	TRBV11-2	TRBJ2-5	-	TRBD1